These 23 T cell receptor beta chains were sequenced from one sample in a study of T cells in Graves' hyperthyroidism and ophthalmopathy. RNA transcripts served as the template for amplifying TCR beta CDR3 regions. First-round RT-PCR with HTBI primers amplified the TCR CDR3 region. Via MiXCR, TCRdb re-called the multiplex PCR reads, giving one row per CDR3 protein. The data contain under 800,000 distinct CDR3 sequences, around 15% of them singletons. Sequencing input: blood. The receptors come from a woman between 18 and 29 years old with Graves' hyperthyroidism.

CDR3 in amino acids: CSASYSYGYTF. CDR3 bases: TGCAGTGCTAGTTACAGCTATGGCTACACCTTC. The V gene is TRBV20-1, the J gene TRBJ1-2; unclear D gene. Germline values: CDR1 DFQATT, CDR2 SNEGSKA (reference sequence). The CDR3 is 11 residues long. V was cut by 3 bases and J by 4 bases, with 6 bases left in between.

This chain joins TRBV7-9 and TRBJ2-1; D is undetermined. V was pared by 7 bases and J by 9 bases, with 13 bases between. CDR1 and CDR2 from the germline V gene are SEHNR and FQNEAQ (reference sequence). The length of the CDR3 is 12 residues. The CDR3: CASTKALGEQFF. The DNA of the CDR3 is TGTGCCAGCACTAAGGCGTTGGGTGAGCAGTTCTTC.

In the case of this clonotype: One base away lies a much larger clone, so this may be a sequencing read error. CDR3 sequence: CAWRAGTSTYNEKFF. DNA for the CDR3: TGTGCCTGGAGGGCCGGGACTTCAACGTACAATGAGAAGTTCTTC. The rearrangement uses TRBV30 and TRBJ2-1, with D possibly being TRBD2 (6 bases). There are 15 residues in the CDR3. From germline, CDR1 is GTSNPN and CDR2 SVGIG (reference sequence).

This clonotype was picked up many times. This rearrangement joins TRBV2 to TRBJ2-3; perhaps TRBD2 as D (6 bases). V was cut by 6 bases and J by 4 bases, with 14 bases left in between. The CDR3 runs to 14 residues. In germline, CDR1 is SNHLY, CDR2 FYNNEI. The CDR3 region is CASSWDSVADTQYF. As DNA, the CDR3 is TGTGCCAGCAGCTGGGACTCCGTCGCAGATACGCAGTATTTT.

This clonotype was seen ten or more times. CDR3 amino acids: CSVLAGRAYNEQFF. The DNA of the CDR3 is TGCAGCGTTCTGGCCGGGAGGGCCTACAATGAGCAGTTCTTC. The V gene is TRBV29-1, the J gene TRBJ2-1, with 8 bases fitting TRBD2. Germline CDR1 reads SQVTM; CDR2 reads ANQGSEA. This CDR3 is built from 14 residues. Trimming removed 5 bases from V and 2 bases from J; junction bases left unmatched: 5.

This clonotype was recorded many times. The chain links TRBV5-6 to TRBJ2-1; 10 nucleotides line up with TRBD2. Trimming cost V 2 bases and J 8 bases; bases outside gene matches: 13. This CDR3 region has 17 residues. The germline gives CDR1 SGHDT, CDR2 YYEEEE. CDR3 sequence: CASSLPSGRRSLHEQFF. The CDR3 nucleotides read TGTGCCAGCAGCTTACCTAGCGGGAGAAGATCTTTGCATGAGCAGTTCTTC.

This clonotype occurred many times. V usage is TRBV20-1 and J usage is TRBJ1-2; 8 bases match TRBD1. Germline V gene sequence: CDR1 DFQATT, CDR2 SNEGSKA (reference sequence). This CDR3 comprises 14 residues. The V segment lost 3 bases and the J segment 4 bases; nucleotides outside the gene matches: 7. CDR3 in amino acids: CSASPQGAGYGYTF. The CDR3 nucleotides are TGCAGTGCTAGTCCGCAGGGGGCCGGCTATGGCTACACCTTC.

The CDR3 is CASSLGRDLTEAFF. CDR3 nucleotide sequence: TGTGCCAGCAGTCTGGGCCGAGACCTCACTGAAGCTTTCTTT. This chain links TRBV6-2 or TRBV6-3 with TRBJ1-1; D is uncertain. CDR3 length: 14 amino acids. V lost 5 bases to trimming and J lost 4 bases, with 14 bases between them. CDR1 MNHEY and CDR2 SVGEGT come from the germline V gene.

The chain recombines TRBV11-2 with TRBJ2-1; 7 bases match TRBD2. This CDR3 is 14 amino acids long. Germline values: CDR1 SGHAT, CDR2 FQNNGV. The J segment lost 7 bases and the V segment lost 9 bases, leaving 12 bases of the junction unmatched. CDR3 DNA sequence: TGTGCCAGTAGTATATTTGGACTAGAGAATGAGCAGTTCTTC. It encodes CASSIFGLENEQFF.

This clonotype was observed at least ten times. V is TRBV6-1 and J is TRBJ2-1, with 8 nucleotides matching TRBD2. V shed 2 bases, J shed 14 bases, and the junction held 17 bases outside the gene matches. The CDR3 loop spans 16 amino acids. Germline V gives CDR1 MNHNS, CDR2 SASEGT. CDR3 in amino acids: CASSETVLGAGGLEFF. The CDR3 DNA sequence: TGTGCCAGCAGTGAAACGGTATTGGGGGCGGGAGGTCTGGAGTTCTTC.

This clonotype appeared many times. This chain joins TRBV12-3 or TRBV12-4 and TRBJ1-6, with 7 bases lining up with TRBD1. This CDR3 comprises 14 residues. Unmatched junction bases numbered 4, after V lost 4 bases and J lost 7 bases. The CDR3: CASSSGQLNSPLHF. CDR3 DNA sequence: TGTGCCAGCAGTTCGGGACAGTTGAATTCACCCCTCCACTTT.

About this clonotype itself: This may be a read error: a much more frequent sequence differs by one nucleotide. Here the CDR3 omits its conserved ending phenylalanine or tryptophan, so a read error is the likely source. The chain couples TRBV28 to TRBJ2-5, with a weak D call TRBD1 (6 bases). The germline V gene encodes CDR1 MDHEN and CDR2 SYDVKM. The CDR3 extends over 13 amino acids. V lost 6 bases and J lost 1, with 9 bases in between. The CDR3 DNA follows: TGTGCCAGCAGGCGGACAGTCCAAGAGACCCAGTACTCC. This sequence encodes CASRRTVQETQYS.

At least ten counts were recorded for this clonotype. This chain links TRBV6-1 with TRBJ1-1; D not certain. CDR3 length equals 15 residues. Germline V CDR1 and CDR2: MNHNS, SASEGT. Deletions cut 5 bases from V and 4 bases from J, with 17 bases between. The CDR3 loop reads CASSFPQGWRTEAFF. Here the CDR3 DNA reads TGTGCCAGCAGTTTCCCACAAGGATGGCGCACTGAAGCTTTCTTT.

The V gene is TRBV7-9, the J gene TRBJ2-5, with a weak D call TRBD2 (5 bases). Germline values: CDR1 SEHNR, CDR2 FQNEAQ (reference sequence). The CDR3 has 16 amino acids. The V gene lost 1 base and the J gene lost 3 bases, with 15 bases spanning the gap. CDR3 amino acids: CASSLVSGALKETQYF. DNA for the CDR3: TGTGCCAGCAGCTTAGTGAGCGGCGCCTTAAAAGAGACCCAGTACTTC.

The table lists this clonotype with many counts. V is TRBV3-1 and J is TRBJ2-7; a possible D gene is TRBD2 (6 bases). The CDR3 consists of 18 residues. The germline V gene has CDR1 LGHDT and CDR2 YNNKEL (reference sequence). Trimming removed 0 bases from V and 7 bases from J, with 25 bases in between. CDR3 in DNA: TGTGCCAGCAGCCAAGATCAGGCCCGACTAGGGGTGCGATGGGAGCAGTACTTC. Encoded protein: CASSQDQARLGVRWEQYF.

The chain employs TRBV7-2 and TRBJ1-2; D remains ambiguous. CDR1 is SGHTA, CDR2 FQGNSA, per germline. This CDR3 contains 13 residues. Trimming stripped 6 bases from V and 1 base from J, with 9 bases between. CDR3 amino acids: CASRPTYNYGYTF. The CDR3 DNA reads TGTGCCAGCAGACCGACCTATAACTATGGCTACACCTTC.

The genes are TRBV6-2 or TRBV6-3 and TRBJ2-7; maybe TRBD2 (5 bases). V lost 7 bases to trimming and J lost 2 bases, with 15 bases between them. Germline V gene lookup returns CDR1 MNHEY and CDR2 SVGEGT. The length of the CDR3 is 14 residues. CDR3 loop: CASTSRVDTYEQYF. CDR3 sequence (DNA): TGTGCCAGCACCTCGAGGGTGGATACCTACGAGCAGTACTTC.

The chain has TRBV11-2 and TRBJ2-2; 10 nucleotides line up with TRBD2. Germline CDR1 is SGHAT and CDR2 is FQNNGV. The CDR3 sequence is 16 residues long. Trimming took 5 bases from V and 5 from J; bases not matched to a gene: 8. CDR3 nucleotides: TGTGCCAGCAGCCGGCCGGGACTAGCGCGAACCGGGGAGCTGTTTTTT. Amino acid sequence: CASSRPGLARTGELFF.

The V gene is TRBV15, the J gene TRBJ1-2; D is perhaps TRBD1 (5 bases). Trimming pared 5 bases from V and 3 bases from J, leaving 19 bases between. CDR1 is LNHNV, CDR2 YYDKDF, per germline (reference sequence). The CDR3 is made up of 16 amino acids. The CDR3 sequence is CATSPKRGVSHYGYTF. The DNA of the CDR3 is TGTGCCACCAGCCCGAAAAGGGGCGTATCCCACTATGGCTACACCTTC.

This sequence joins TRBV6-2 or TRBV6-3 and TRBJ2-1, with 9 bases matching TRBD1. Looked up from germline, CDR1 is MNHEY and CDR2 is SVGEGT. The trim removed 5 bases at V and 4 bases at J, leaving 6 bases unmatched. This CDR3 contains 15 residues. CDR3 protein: CASSPGTGIYNEQFF. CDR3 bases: TGTGCCAGCAGTCCCGGGACAGGGATTTACAATGAGCAGTTCTTC.

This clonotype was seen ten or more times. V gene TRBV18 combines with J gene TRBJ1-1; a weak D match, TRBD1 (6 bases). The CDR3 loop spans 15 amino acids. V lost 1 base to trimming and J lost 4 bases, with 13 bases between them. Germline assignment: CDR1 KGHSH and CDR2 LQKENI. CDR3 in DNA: TGTGCCAGCTCACCACAGGGCCCGGGGGCCACTGAAGCTTTCTTT. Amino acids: CASSPQGPGATEAFF.

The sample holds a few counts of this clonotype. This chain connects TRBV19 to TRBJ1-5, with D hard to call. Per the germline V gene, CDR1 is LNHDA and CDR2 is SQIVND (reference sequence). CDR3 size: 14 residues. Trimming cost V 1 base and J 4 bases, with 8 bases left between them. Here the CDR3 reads CASSIGKGNQPQHF. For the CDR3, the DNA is TGTGCCAGTAGTATAGGAAAAGGGAATCAGCCCCAGCATTTT.

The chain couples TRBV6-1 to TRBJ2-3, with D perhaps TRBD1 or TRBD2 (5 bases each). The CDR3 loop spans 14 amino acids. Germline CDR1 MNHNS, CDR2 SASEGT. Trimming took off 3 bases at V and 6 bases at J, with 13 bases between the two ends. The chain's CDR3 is CASSDRGPRDTQYF. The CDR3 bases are TGTGCCAGCAGTGATAGGGGACCAAGGGATACGCAGTATTTT.